This entry lists 17 T cell receptor beta chains sequenced from one sample in a study of OX40 agonist ivuxolimab in advanced cancers. Libraries were built with the immunoSEQ multiplex PCR assay. TCRdb holds this immuneACCESS table with in-frame rearrangements only. Some clones are missing; in checked studies, unresolved V genes explain under half, and the rest has no known cause. The sample table contains more than 60,000 clones; only one count was recorded for 70% to 90% of them. The ten largest account for 5.2% of the sample. The sequencing here drew on CD4+ or CD8+ T cells sorted from blood, taken in a trial of the OX40 agonist ivuxolimab. These TCRs come from an adult with an advanced solid tumor such as melanoma, head and neck, liver or kidney cancer.

V gene TRBV27 combines with J gene TRBJ2-5; TRBD2 matches 7 bases. Germline V gives CDR1 MNHEY, CDR2 SMNVEV (reference sequence). J lost 5 bases, V lost 8 bases, and 11 bases had no gene match. CDR3 length equals 14 residues. For the CDR3, the DNA is TGTGCCAGCCTCGCTAGCGGCGGAGGGGAGACCCAGTACTTC. It yields the protein CASLASGGGETQYF.

The chain recombines TRBV6-5 with TRBJ1-2; D gene uncertain. CDR1 is MNHEY and CDR2 is SVGAGI in the germline V gene. Trimming removed 6 bases at V and 4 bases at J, with 12 bases between. The CDR3 totals 13 residues. This CDR3 is CASSSGRAYGYTF. The DNA for the CDR3 is TGTGCCAGCAGCTCGGGGAGGGCCTATGGCTACACCTTC.

The CDR3 loop is CSVGARNTGELFF. Written as DNA, the CDR3 is TGCAGCGTCGGGGCCCGAAACACCGGGGAGCTGTTTTTT. The chain recombines TRBV29-1 with TRBJ2-2; D tentatively fits TRBD1 or TRBD2 (5 bases each). Germline lookup yields CDR1 SQVTM and CDR2 ANQGSEA. CDR3 size: 13 residues. Trimming took off 6 bases at V and 2 bases at J, with 10 bases between the two ends.

The CDR3 nucleotides read TGCGCCAGCAGCTTCGGGGTGGGCGGTTCACCCCTCCACTTT. Protein: CASSFGVGGSPLHF. V gene TRBV4-1 combines with J gene TRBJ1-6; D is unresolved. Deletions cut 5 bases from V and 9 bases from J, with 14 bases between. The CDR3 is 14 residues long. Germline CDR1 reads MGHRA; CDR2 reads YSYEKL.

V and J are TRBV18 and TRBJ2-5; D remains unclear. The V gene lost 3 bases and the J gene lost 2 bases, with 13 bases spanning the gap. Germline CDR1 is KGHSH and CDR2 is LQKENI. This CDR3 comprises 15 residues. The CDR3 bases are TGTGCCAGCTCACCCTCCTCGGCCAGACAAGAGACCCAGTACTTC. This translates into CASSPSSARQETQYF.

V is TRBV5-5 and J is TRBJ1-6; D not resolved. This CDR3 comprises 15 residues. CDR1 SGHKS and CDR2 YYEKEE come from the germline V gene (reference sequence). V lost 1 base to trimming and J lost 5 bases, with 10 bases between them. The CDR3 DNA reads TGTGCCAGCAGCTTGATCAGCAGGAATAATTCACCCCTCCACTTT. Its translation is CASSLISRNNSPLHF.

V gene TRBV20-1 combines with J gene TRBJ2-1; D might be TRBD2 (6 bases). The CDR3 length is 11 residues. Trimming took 6 bases from V and 9 from J, leaving 12 bases between them. Germline V gene lookup returns CDR1 DFQATT and CDR2 SNEGSKA (reference sequence). The CDR3 loop reads CSAWDFPEQFF. The CDR3 DNA sequence: TGCAGTGCGTGGGACTTTCCTGAGCAGTTCTTC.

CDR3 nucleotide sequence: TGTGCCAGCAGTTACGTACAGGGGGCGGGCACCGGGGAGCTGTTTTTT. It encodes CASSYVQGAGTGELFF. The genes are TRBV6-5 and TRBJ2-2, with TRBD1 identical over 9 bases. Germline V gene data show CDR1 as MNHEY and CDR2 as SVGAGI. The CDR3 totals 16 residues. The V and J ends lost 2 bases and 4 bases, in that order; junction bases with no gene match: 5.

The gene calls are TRBV2 and TRBJ2-7; no clear D gene. Germline CDR1 reads SNHLY; CDR2 reads FYNNEI. V lost 8 bases and J 3 bases, leaving 8 bases between the germline ends. CDR3 size: 11 residues. The CDR3 sequence: CASRVIYEQYF. DNA for the CDR3: TGTGCCAGCCGAGTTATCTACGAGCAGTACTTC.

CDR3 residues: CASSEQGGETQYF. CDR3 sequence (DNA): TGTGCCAGCAGTGAACAGGGTGGGGAGACCCAGTACTTC. V gene TRBV6-1 combines with J gene TRBJ2-5; weak D call: TRBD1 (5 bases). The CDR3 has 13 amino acids. CDR1 and CDR2 from the germline V gene are MNHNS and SASEGT. The V and J ends lost 2 bases and 5 bases respectively, with 9 bases between them.

The chain is built from TRBV2 and TRBJ2-5; possible D gene TRBD2, 6 bases. The CDR3 is 13 residues long. V lost 6 bases and J lost 5, with 13 bases in between. CDR1 SNHLY and CDR2 FYNNEI come from the germline V gene. The CDR3 DNA sequence: TGTGCCAGCAGAGTAACTAGCTGGGAGACCCAGTACTTC. Residues: CASRVTSWETQYF.

The chain couples TRBV28 to TRBJ2-2; the D gene is possibly TRBD2 (6 bases). The CDR3 has 17 residues. The germline V gene has CDR1 MDHEN and CDR2 SYDVKM. The germline V and J ends were trimmed by 4 bases and 8 bases, with 23 bases remaining between them. The chain's CDR3 is CASSSHPSSGVRGELFF. The CDR3 region has the DNA TGTGCCAGCAGTTCCCACCCCTCCTCGGGAGTTCGAGGGGAGCTGTTTTTT.

This chain links TRBV7-6 with TRBJ2-6; 12 bases line up with TRBD2. Unmatched junction bases numbered 11, after V lost 5 bases and J lost 3 bases. The CDR3 runs to 19 residues. Germline CDR1 is SGHVS and CDR2 is FNYEAQ. CDR3 amino acids: CASSLRGLAGGGGANVLTF. CDR3 nucleotides: TGTGCCAGCAGCCTCCGAGGGCTAGCGGGAGGGGGTGGGGCCAACGTCCTGACTTTC.

The rearrangement links TRBV6-5 to TRBJ1-4; 7 bases align to TRBD1. The ends lost 0 bases at V and 5 bases at J; junction bases unmatched: 6. The CDR3 has 16 amino acids. CDR1 and CDR2 (germline): MNHEY, SVGAGI. The CDR3 protein is CASSYSPGQRNEKLFF. As DNA, the CDR3 is TGTGCCAGCAGTTACTCCCCGGGACAGAGAAATGAAAAACTGTTTTTT.

V is TRBV19 and J is TRBJ1-5, with TRBD1 identical over 8 bases. Per germline, CDR1 LNHDA and CDR2 SQIVND (reference sequence). This CDR3 comprises 17 residues. J lost 1 base, V lost 3 bases, and 8 bases had no gene match. The chain's CDR3 is CASSMFRGQRSNQPQHF. CDR3 nucleotides: TGTGCCAGTAGTATGTTCAGGGGGCAGCGCAGCAATCAGCCCCAGCATTTT.

The genes are TRBV6-5 and TRBJ1-6; no clear D gene. With 7 bases removed from V and 10 bases from J, the gap between germline ends came to 17 bases. The CDR3 length is 14 residues. Germline lookup yields CDR1 MNHEY and CDR2 SVGAGI. CDR3 region: CASTLEGGRSPLHF. The DNA for the CDR3 is TGTGCCAGCACCCTGGAAGGAGGGCGATCACCCCTCCACTTT.

V is TRBV6-1 and J is TRBJ2-2, with no clear D. The CDR3 consists of 15 residues. Germline CDR1 is MNHNS and CDR2 is SASEGT. V was trimmed by 2 bases and J by 4 bases, leaving 11 bases between them. CDR3 bases: TGTGCCAGCAGTGAAATAAGGGCCCGCACCGGGGAGCTGTTTTTT. Its translation is CASSEIRARTGELFF.